Following are 31 T cell receptor beta chains from one sample sequenced in a study of beta chain features in type 1 diabetes. Study-wide points: Type 1 diabetes patients had TCRB CDR3s that were shorter (moderately but significantly so) in all four CD4+ subsets.

Sequencing targeted expressed TCRB transcripts, as all isolated RNA had been reverse transcribed. TCRdb keeps only in-frame clones here, not all; method: immunoSEQ multiplex PCR. The sample yields some 350,000 clones, over 9% seen once. Their antigens remain unidentified. The sample was central memory CD4+ T cells from blood. These receptors were obtained from a man in his thirties or forties with type 1 diabetes.

The chain couples TRBV7-2 to TRBJ2-5, with unresolved D. V gave up 5 bases and J gave up 5 bases, with 9 bases separating them. The CDR3 contains 12 residues. Germline V gene sequence: CDR1 SGHTA, CDR2 FQGNSA. CDR3 nucleotides: TGTGCCAGCAGCGTATCATCGGAGACCCAGTACTTC. Translation gives CASSVSSETQYF.

This clone appeared a few times. This chain connects TRBV7-9 to TRBJ2-2; the match to TRBD2 covers 10 bases. V lost 8 bases, J lost 6 bases, and 21 bases stayed unmatched. Per germline, CDR1 SEHNR and CDR2 FQNEAQ (reference sequence). The CDR3 contains 19 residues. The CDR3 is CASQLRKSGRAFFAGELFF. CDR3 nucleotides: TGTGCCAGCCAACTGAGAAAAAGCGGGAGGGCCTTCTTTGCCGGGGAGCTGTTTTTT.

A note on this clone: Within the sample, other DNA sequences also encode this same CDR3. The genes are TRBV7-2 and TRBJ2-7, with D perhaps matching TRBD1 or TRBD2 (5 bases each). The germline V and J ends were trimmed by 2 bases and 6 bases, with 8 bases remaining between them. Germline values: CDR1 SGHTA, CDR2 FQGNSA. The CDR3 is 12 residues long. The CDR3 DNA sequence: TGTGCCAGCAGCTTATTGGGACGCGAGCAGTACTTC. Its translation is CASSLLGREQYF.

This clone was counted a few times. This sequence joins TRBV11-2 and TRBJ2-7; 7 bases line up with TRBD1. The germline CDR1 and CDR2 sequences are SGHAT and FQNNGV. The length of the CDR3 is 12 residues. The V gene end was trimmed by 4 bases and the J gene end by 13 bases; junction bases not matched to a gene: 10. CDR3 in DNA: TGTGCCAGCAGCTCTCAGACAGGGCGAATTTACTTC. Its translation is CASSSQTGRIYF.

This clone came up a few times. The gene calls are TRBV11-2 and TRBJ1-1; no firm D call. The CDR3 has 12 amino acids. From germline, CDR1 is SGHAT and CDR2 FQNNGV. Trimming took off 2 bases at V and 2 bases at J, with 3 bases between the two ends. CDR3 region: CASSLSNTEAFF. Written as DNA, the CDR3 is TGTGCCAGCAGCTTATCAAACACTGAAGCTTTCTTT.

The table lists this clone with many counts. This chain joins TRBV7-2 and TRBJ2-5, with D tentatively TRBD2 (5 bases). Per the germline V gene, CDR1 is SGHTA and CDR2 is FQGNSA. The CDR3 contains 14 residues. V lost 5 bases to trimming and J lost 5 bases, with 15 bases between them. The DNA for the CDR3 is TGTGCCAGCAGCCCGGAGCGGTATGAGGAGACCCAGTACTTC. Translating it yields CASSPERYEETQYF. Drawing the rest from reference TRBV7-2 and TRBJ2-5, the complete variable domain is GAGVSQSPSNKVTEKGKDVELRCDPISGHTALYWYRQSLGQGLEFLIYFQGNSAPDKSGLPSDRFSAERTGGSVSTLTIQRTQQEDSAVYLCASSPERYEETQYFGPGTRLLVL.

This clone was observed a few times. This chain connects TRBV7-9 to TRBJ2-5; 9 nucleotides align to TRBD2. The CDR3 runs 14 residues. V lost 4 bases and J lost 7; bases outside the gene matches: 7. CDR1 is SEHNR and CDR2 is FQNEAQ in the germline V gene (reference sequence). The CDR3 region has the DNA TGTGCCAGCAGCTCCGGGACTAGCATCGCGACCCAGTACTTC. Translation: CASSSGTSIATQYF.

The chain carries TRBV30 and TRBJ1-5, with 8 bases aligning to TRBD1. The V gene's germline CDR1 is GTSNPN and CDR2 SVGIG (reference sequence). The CDR3 loop spans 14 amino acids. V lost 2 bases and J lost 6; bases outside the gene matches: 6. This chain's CDR3 is CAWSTSDRAQPQHF. The CDR3 DNA reads TGTGCCTGGAGTACCTCGGACAGGGCTCAGCCCCAGCATTTT.

The J gene is TRBJ2-3, the V gene TRBV29-1; TRBD2 matches at 14 bases. The trim removed 4 bases at V and 5 bases at J, leaving 5 bases unmatched. CDR1 and CDR2 (germline): SQVTM, ANQGSEA. The CDR3 is 15 residues long. This CDR3 reads CSVVRLAGGGDTQYF. The DNA of the CDR3 is TGCAGCGTTGTCCGACTAGCGGGAGGGGGAGATACGCAGTATTTT.

This chain uses TRBV27 with TRBJ1-1; unclear D gene. The CDR3 has 13 residues. V lost 4 bases and J 4 bases, leaving 10 bases between the germline ends. Germline V CDR1 and CDR2: MNHEY, SMNVEV (reference sequence). CDR3 sequence (DNA): TGTGCCAGCAGTTCGTACTTGATCACTGAAGCTTTCTTT. It is translated as CASSSYLITEAFF.

CDR3 nucleotide sequence: TGTGCCAGCAGCTACGGGACTGTCACAGATACGCAGTATTTT. Encoded protein: CASSYGTVTDTQYF. The chain joins TRBV5-8 to TRBJ2-3, with a weak D call TRBD2 (6 bases). The CDR3 has 14 amino acids. V was clipped by 3 bases and J by 2 bases, with 10 bases between them. CDR1 is SGHTS and CDR2 is YDEGEE in the germline V gene.

The chain is built from TRBV25-1 and TRBJ2-2; D gene unclear. Germline assignment: CDR1 MGHDK and CDR2 SYGVNS. Deletions cut 6 bases from V and 5 bases from J, with 13 bases between. The CDR3 is 14 amino acids. DNA of the CDR3: TGTGCCAGCAGGGGTCCGTTGGGTACCGGGGAGCTGTTTTTT. This gives the protein CASRGPLGTGELFF.

The chain employs TRBV11-2 and TRBJ1-4, with D unresolved. Germline assignment: CDR1 SGHAT and CDR2 FQNNGV. The CDR3 length is 14 residues. The V gene lost 1 base and the J gene lost 8 bases, with 11 bases spanning the gap. The CDR3 DNA is TGTGCCAGCAGCTTAGGGGGTTACGGGGAAAAACTGTTTTTT. Amino acids: CASSLGGYGEKLFF. The complete variable domain, with remaining parts taken from reference TRBV11-2 and TRBJ1-4, reads EAGVAQSPRYKIIEKRQSVAFWCNPISGHATLYWYQQILGQGPKLLIQFQNNGVVDDSQLPKDRFSAERLKGVDSTLKIQPAKLEDSAVYLCASSLGGYGEKLFFGSGTQLSVL.

This clone was picked up a small number of times. The chain has TRBV9 and TRBJ2-7; no firm D call. The V and J ends lost 0 bases and 0 bases respectively, with 10 bases between them. The CDR3 spans 15 residues. Germline V gene lookup returns CDR1 SGDLS and CDR2 YYNGEE. The CDR3 is CASSVGPGRSYEQYF. The CDR3 nucleotides are TGTGCCAGCAGCGTAGGCCCGGGCCGCTCCTACGAGCAGTACTTC.

This clone was seen a few times. The chain employs TRBV2 and TRBJ2-2; D gene uncertain. Germline CDR1 reads SNHLY; CDR2 reads FYNNEI. Trimming shortened V by 4 bases and J by 7 bases, and 10 bases separated the two germline ends. The length of the CDR3 is 13 residues. CDR3 sequence (DNA): TGTGCCAGCAGTGGGGAAGTATTCGGGGAGCTGTTTTTT. Translated, it gives CASSGEVFGELFF.

DNA for the CDR3: TGTGCCAGCAGCTGGACCCCTACAGATACGCAGTATTTT. Translating gives CASSWTPTDTQYF. The chain combines TRBV11-2 with TRBJ2-3; D unresolved. V was cut by 4 bases and J by 3 bases, with 8 bases left in between. Germline CDR1 SGHAT, CDR2 FQNNGV. The CDR3 is 13 residues long.

This clone has just a few counts. A read error is likely here: a far larger clone is one base away. The chain uses TRBV5-4 and TRBJ1-1; D is unclear. This CDR3 is built from 13 residues. Germline CDR1 and CDR2: SGHNT and YYREEE (reference sequence). V was trimmed by 1 base and J by 6 bases, leaving 10 bases between them. The CDR3 loop reads CASSLHPTSEAFF. CDR3 bases: TGTGCCAGCAGCTTGCATCCGACCTCTGAAGCTTTCTTT.

This sequence joins TRBV27 and TRBJ1-1; D is uncertain. Germline CDR1 MNHEY, CDR2 SMNVEV (reference sequence). The CDR3 spans 13 residues. V lost 4 bases and J 1 base, leaving 7 bases between the germline ends. The CDR3 DNA is TGTGCCAGCAGTTCCCACCAGAACACTGAAGCTTTCTTT. This codes for CASSSHQNTEAFF.

The sample holds a few counts of this clone. The chain has TRBV19 and TRBJ1-5, with TRBD1 as a possible D gene (6 bases). Germline CDR1 and CDR2: LNHDA and SQIVND (reference sequence). The CDR3 spans 16 residues. The V gene lost 5 bases and the J gene lost 2 bases, with 16 bases spanning the gap. The CDR3 coding sequence is TGTGCCAGTAGTGCCCCTAGGGGGGAAGGCAATCAGCCCCAGCATTTT. This gives the protein CASSAPRGEGNQPQHF.

The chain uses TRBV5-1 and TRBJ2-7; 7 bases are shared with TRBD1. J was trimmed by 4 bases and V by 5 bases; bases with no gene match: 12. This CDR3 region has 15 residues. Germline V gives CDR1 SGHRS, CDR2 YFSETQ. This CDR3 reads CASSELAGGLYEQYF. CDR3 in DNA: TGCGCCAGCAGTGAATTGGCAGGGGGTTTATACGAGCAGTACTTC.

J is TRBJ2-7 and V is TRBV7-2, with 8 bases lining up with TRBD1. J lost 6 bases, V lost 5 bases, and 6 bases had no gene match. Germline V gene data show CDR1 as SGHTA and CDR2 as FQGNSA. The CDR3 is 13 amino acids. Here the CDR3 DNA reads TGTGCCAGCAGCCCACAGGGGGGAAGCGAGCAGTACTTC. Translated, it gives CASSPQGGSEQYF.

The V and J genes are TRBV4-2 and TRBJ2-7; D is unclear. The ends were cut back, 1 base at V and 2 bases at J, with 15 bases in the middle. CDR1 is LGHNA, CDR2 YNFKEQ, per germline. This CDR3 has 16 amino acids. Written as DNA, the CDR3 is TGTGCCAGCAGCCAAGGGCAGTCTACAGAAACCTACGAGCAGTACTTC. Its protein product is CASSQGQSTETYEQYF.

There are a few counts of this clone. The V gene is TRBV10-3, the J gene TRBJ2-1; D may correspond to TRBD1 or TRBD2 (6 bases each). V was clipped by 5 bases and J by 2 bases, with 13 bases between them. Germline CDR1 ENHRY, CDR2 SYGVKD. The CDR3 runs 15 residues. CDR3 amino acids: CAISTSTGTYNEQFF. Written as DNA, the CDR3 is TGTGCCATCAGTACTAGCACAGGGACCTACAATGAGCAGTTCTTC.

This clone was counted only a few times. The chain joins TRBV6-6 to TRBJ1-5, with 9 bases aligning to TRBD1. The CDR3 spans 15 residues. V lost 6 bases to trimming and J lost 3 bases; unmatched junction nucleotides: 6. CDR1 is MNHNY, CDR2 SVGAGI, per germline (reference sequence). DNA for the CDR3: TGTGCCAGCAGAACCGGGACAGGGTCCAATCAGCCCCAGCATTTT. Translated, it gives CASRTGTGSNQPQHF.

The V and J genes are TRBV7-3 and TRBJ1-1; D is unresolved. From germline, CDR1 is SGHTA and CDR2 FQGTGA. V was shortened by 2 bases and J by 2 bases, with 9 bases between the two germline ends. The CDR3 sequence is 14 residues long. CDR3 region: CASSLLGTNTEAFF. DNA for the CDR3: TGTGCCAGCAGCTTACTGGGCACTAACACTGAAGCTTTCTTT.

The chain carries TRBV13 and TRBJ2-1; the D gene could be TRBD1 or TRBD2 (5 bases each). This CDR3 contains 15 residues. Trimming took off 5 bases at V and 3 bases at J, with 14 bases between the two ends. Germline V gives CDR1 PRHDT, CDR2 FYEKMQ (reference sequence). The CDR3 reads CASSLRDGHYNEQFF. The CDR3 DNA is TGTGCCAGCAGCCTGAGGGACGGACACTACAATGAGCAGTTCTTC.

This clone was counted between two and nine times. The chain is built from TRBV27 and TRBJ1-1; 11 bases line up with TRBD1. The CDR3 is 15 amino acids. The J segment lost 5 bases and the V segment lost 5 bases, leaving 7 bases of the junction unmatched. Germline V gene sequence: CDR1 MNHEY, CDR2 SMNVEV (reference sequence). CDR3 region: CASSPGTGGFTEAFF. DNA of the CDR3: TGTGCCAGCAGTCCCGGGACAGGGGGTTTTACTGAAGCTTTCTTT.

This chain joins TRBV7-9 and TRBJ2-2, with 8 bases matching TRBD2. The V gene end was trimmed by 6 bases and the J gene end by 7 bases; junction bases not matched to a gene: 7. The CDR3 consists of 14 residues. CDR1 is SEHNR, CDR2 FQNEAQ, per germline (reference sequence). CDR3 DNA: TGTGCCAGCAGGTTGCGGGGGGCTAGCGGGGAGCTGTTTTTT. Encoded protein: CASRLRGASGELFF.

V is TRBV19 and J is TRBJ1-1, with 9 nucleotides matching TRBD1. V dropped 8 bases and J dropped 1; count of bases not matched to a gene: 11. The CDR3 contains 16 residues. Germline-derived CDR1 and CDR2 are LNHDA and SQIVND (reference sequence). For the CDR3, the DNA is TGTGCCAGTCGCCGGGACAGGGTGTACGAGAACACTGAAGCTTTCTTT. It translates to CASRRDRVYENTEAFF.

The chain recombines TRBV29-1 with TRBJ2-5; tentative D call: TRBD1 (5 bases). CDR3 length: 12 residues. V gave up 5 bases and J gave up 5 bases, with 12 bases separating them. Germline V lookup: CDR1 SQVTM, CDR2 ANQGSEA. The CDR3 nucleotides read TGCAGCGTTTATCAGGGCACTGAGACCCAGTACTTC. Residues: CSVYQGTETQYF.

Points on this clone: This may be a read error: a much more frequent sequence differs by one nucleotide. V is TRBV11-1 and J is TRBJ1-5; D unresolved. This CDR3 has 13 residues. Trimming pared 3 bases from V and 0 bases from J, leaving 3 bases between. Germline V gene lookup returns CDR1 SGHAT and CDR2 FQDESV (reference sequence). As DNA, the CDR3 is TGTGCCAGCAGCTTGGGTAGCAATCAGCCCCAGCATTTT. This sequence encodes CASSLGSNQPQHF.